The 22 T cell receptor beta chains below were found in one sample sequenced in a study of blood T cells in healthy people across ages. Alongside a J-beta primer mix, a sample-barcoded 5' primer served in a second PCR lasting about 7 to 11 cycles. TCRdb passed the 5' RACE reads through MiXCR, listing each CDR3 protein once. Among 590,000 or so distinct CDR3 sequences listed, approximately 30% were seen once. The sequenced sample consisted of blood. The receptor source for this set is an elderly woman in good health.

This clonotype appeared many times. This sequence joins TRBV7-8 and TRBJ2-1, with 9 bases lining up with TRBD2. Germline CDR1 SGHVS, CDR2 FQNEAQ. V was clipped by 1 base and J by 2 bases; unmatched bases: 9. The CDR3 sequence is 18 residues long. CDR3 nucleotides: TGTGCCAGCAGCTTAGATGATAGCGGGGGCCTGGCCTACAATGAGCAGTTCTTC. Amino acid sequence: CASSLDDSGGLAYNEQFF.

The CDR3 bases are TGTGCCAGCAGCTTTAGCGGATTCGGGGACTACAATGAGCAGTTCTTC. This sequence encodes CASSFSGFGDYNEQFF. The chain is built from TRBV7-9 and TRBJ2-1; perhaps TRBD2 as D (6 bases). The CDR3 is made up of 16 amino acids. Per germline, CDR1 SEHNR and CDR2 FQNEAQ (reference sequence). The V and J ends lost 3 bases and 3 bases respectively, with 15 bases between them.

This clonotype was observed at least ten times. The chain carries TRBV27 and TRBJ2-7, with 11 bases matching TRBD1. This CDR3 has 15 amino acids. Unmatched junction bases numbered 6, after V lost 5 bases and J lost 3 bases. Per the germline V gene, CDR1 is MNHEY and CDR2 is SMNVEV (reference sequence). The CDR3 reads CASSLRTGGFYEQYF. The CDR3 bases are TGTGCCAGCAGTCTCCGGACAGGGGGCTTCTACGAGCAGTACTTC.

This clonotype turned up a few times. The V call is TRBV9, the J call TRBJ1-6; 7 nucleotides match TRBD1. V was pared by 3 bases and J by 9 bases, with 6 bases of the junction left unmatched. Germline-derived CDR1 and CDR2 are SGDLS and YYNGEE. This CDR3 has 14 residues. The CDR3 loop is CASSEEGAFSPLHF. For the CDR3, the DNA is TGTGCCAGCAGCGAGGAGGGGGCTTTTTCACCCCTCCACTTT.

This clonotype has a count of ten or more. The rearrangement joins TRBV7-2 to TRBJ2-7, with 8 bases that match TRBD2. The trim removed 4 bases at V and 5 bases at J, leaving 4 bases unmatched. This CDR3 contains 13 residues. Germline values: CDR1 SGHTA, CDR2 FQGNSA. The CDR3: CASSSSGGNEQYF. CDR3 nucleotide sequence: TGTGCCAGCAGCTCGTCGGGGGGGAACGAGCAGTACTTC.

The chain is built from TRBV10-2 and TRBJ1-1, with 7 nucleotides matching TRBD1. The CDR3 runs 15 residues. CDR1 is WSHSY, CDR2 SAAADI, per germline. V lost 5 bases and J lost 4; bases outside the gene matches: 10. The CDR3 nucleotides read TGCGCCAGCAGTAGCAGCGCACGGACAGGCACTGAAGCTTTCTTT. Amino acid sequence: CASSSSARTGTEAFF.

The count of this clonotype is one. The genes are TRBV12-3 or TRBV12-4 and TRBJ2-7, with D possibly being TRBD1 or TRBD2 (5 bases each). This CDR3 has 14 amino acids. Trimming pared 2 bases from V and 5 bases from J, leaving 13 bases between. CDR3: CASSLSAGSDEQYF. The CDR3 DNA reads as TGTGCCAGCAGTTTAAGCGCAGGGAGCGACGAGCAGTACTTC.

The V gene is TRBV7-3, the J gene TRBJ2-7; D is possibly TRBD2 (6 bases). The CDR3 runs 15 residues. Germline CDR1 reads SGHTA; CDR2 reads FQGTGA. Trimming removed 2 bases from V and 2 bases from J, with 13 bases in between. The CDR3 protein is CASSLAGGSAYEQYF. CDR3 sequence (DNA): TGTGCCAGCAGCTTAGCCGGGGGTTCCGCCTACGAGCAGTACTTC.

The chain joins TRBV20-1 to TRBJ1-5, with TRBD1 identical over 8 bases. There are 13 residues in the CDR3. CDR1 is DFQATT, CDR2 SNEGSKA, per germline (reference sequence). V dropped 6 bases and J dropped 7; count of bases not matched to a gene: 8. Here the CDR3 reads CSARQGMEQPQHF. As DNA, the CDR3 is TGCAGTGCAAGACAGGGGATGGAACAGCCCCAGCATTTT.

This chain connects TRBV28 to TRBJ1-1; D possibly corresponds to TRBD1 (5 bases). Between the trimmed V and J ends, which lost 6 bases and 1 base, there was a span of 12 bases. The CDR3 has 14 amino acids. Germline V gene lookup returns CDR1 MDHEN and CDR2 SYDVKM. The CDR3 reads CASRGGTGNTEAFF. CDR3 in DNA: TGTGCCAGCAGGGGAGGGACTGGGAACACTGAAGCTTTCTTT.

This clonotype was counted between two and nine times. This may be a read error, as it is one base from a much larger clone. The chain carries TRBV3-1 and TRBJ2-3; D gene ambiguous. Germline V gene data show CDR1 as LGHDT and CDR2 as YNNKEL (reference sequence). The CDR3 totals 17 residues. V lost 2 bases to trimming and J lost 1 base, with 16 bases between them. CDR3 DNA sequence: TGTGCCAGCAGCCAACGCTCGGCGGCCCGAGGCACAGATACGCAGTATTTT. This gives the protein CASSQRSAARGTDTQYF.

This clonotype was seen many times. The chain joins TRBV12-3 or TRBV12-4 to TRBJ2-5; possible D gene TRBD1, 6 bases. The CDR3 has 13 amino acids. V gave up 4 bases and J gave up 4 bases, with 10 bases separating them. In nucleotides, the CDR3 is TGTGCCAGCAGTTACACAGGGCTAGAGACCCAGTACTTC. Translating gives CASSYTGLETQYF.

The sample holds a few counts of this clonotype. With a much larger clone just one base away, this may be a read error. The chain carries TRBV10-3 and TRBJ1-3; a weak D match, TRBD1 (6 bases). Germline V lookup: CDR1 ENHRY, CDR2 SYGVKD. The CDR3 contains 16 residues. The CDR3, as DNA: TGTGCCATCAGGGGGGACGGGGGCGCCTCTGGAAACACCACATATTTT. Translation gives CAIRGDGGASGNTTYF.

This clonotype has only a few counts. The rearrangement joins TRBV16 to TRBJ2-1; a weak D match, TRBD2 (6 bases). Looked up from germline, CDR1 is KGHSY and CDR2 is FQNENV. Trimming shortened V by 2 bases and J by 9 bases, and 20 bases separated the two germline ends. CDR3 length: 16 residues. The CDR3, as DNA: TGTGCCAGCAGCCAAGAGGCGGGGAGGATACAAAGTGAGCAGTTCTTC. This encodes CASSQEAGRIQSEQFF.

This clonotype was counted many times. The chain has TRBV5-1 and TRBJ2-3; tentatively, D is TRBD1 (5 bases). Trimming removed 0 bases from V and 0 bases from J, with 11 bases in between. The CDR3 extends over 16 amino acids. Germline values: CDR1 SGHRS, CDR2 YFSETQ. CDR3: CASSLALQASTDTQYF. The CDR3 coding sequence is TGCGCCAGCAGCTTGGCCCTACAGGCTAGCACAGATACGCAGTATTTT.

In this sample, this clonotype turned up many times. The chain is built from TRBV10-3 and TRBJ1-5, with 10 nucleotides matching TRBD1. Germline V gene lookup returns CDR1 ENHRY and CDR2 SYGVKD. V dropped 2 bases and J dropped 4; count of bases not matched to a gene: 5. CDR3 length: 16 residues. CDR3 region: CAISERPGQGNQPQHF. The DNA for the CDR3 is TGTGCCATCAGTGAGCGGCCGGGACAGGGGAATCAGCCCCAGCATTTT.

This clonotype was picked up a small number of times. J is TRBJ1-5 and V is TRBV10-3; D call uncertain. The V end lost 4 bases, the J end lost 4 bases, and 8 bases lay between the germline ends. Per the germline V gene, CDR1 is ENHRY and CDR2 is SYGVKD. CDR3 size: 13 residues. CDR3 region: CAISVVDNQPQHF. The CDR3 region has the DNA TGTGCCATCAGTGTGGTAGATAATCAGCCCCAGCATTTT.

The table lists this clonotype with many counts. This chain connects TRBV7-2 to TRBJ2-5; possible D gene TRBD1, 5 bases. V lost 6 bases to trimming and J lost 5 bases, with 16 bases between them. The germline V gene encodes CDR1 SGHTA and CDR2 FQGNSA. The CDR3 sequence is 14 residues long. CDR3 residues: CASRGHSLGETQYF. The CDR3, as DNA: TGTGCCAGCAGGGGGCACTCCCTCGGGGAGACCCAGTACTTC. Supplemented by reference TRBV7-2 and TRBJ2-5, the full variable domain reads GAGVSQSPSNKVTEKGKDVELRCDPISGHTALYWYRQSLGQGLEFLIYFQGNSAPDKSGLPSDRFSAERTGGSVSTLTIQRTQQEDSAVYLCASRGHSLGETQYFGPGTRLLVL.

With respect to this clonotype: This may stem from a read error, because a much larger clone lies one nucleotide away. This chain joins TRBV12-3 or TRBV12-4 and TRBJ2-4; 7 bases match TRBD1. The J call is in doubt because the DNA end fits TRBJ2-7 better. The CDR3 consists of 16 residues. The DNA of the CDR3 is TGTGCCAGCAGCCAAGGCTGGGACAGCATCTGCTACGAGCAGTACTTC. Translated, it gives CASSQGWDSICYEQYF.

This clonotype was detected ten times or more. At one boundary the junction diverges from the germline segment, which might be a read error. The chain recombines TRBV11-2 with TRBJ1-2; D perhaps matches TRBD1 (6 bases). The length of the CDR3 is 14 residues. Germline assignment: CDR1 SGHAT and CDR2 FQNNGV. This chain's CDR3 is CASSSTGANYGYTF. The CDR3 DNA follows: TGCGCCAGCAGCTCGACAGGCGCGAACTATGGCTACACCTTC.

In this sample, this clonotype turned up many times. The V gene is TRBV7-8, the J gene TRBJ2-5; D not certain. The J call is uncertain, as TRBJ2-7 better fits the DNA end. CDR3 length: 13 amino acids. Germline assignment: CDR1 SGHVS and CDR2 FQNEAQ. The CDR3 reads CASSLELAYEQYF. As DNA, the CDR3 is TGTGCCAGCAGCTTAGAGCTGGCCTACGAGCAGTACTTC.

In this sample, this clonotype turned up a few times. The V call is TRBV12-3 or TRBV12-4, the J call TRBJ2-7, with 7 bases fitting TRBD1. The trim removed 6 bases at V and 1 base at J, leaving 9 bases unmatched. The CDR3 contains 15 residues. CDR3 loop: CASSKKSGQSYEQYF. CDR3 sequence (DNA): TGTGCCAGCAGCAAAAAGTCGGGACAGTCCTACGAGCAGTACTTC.